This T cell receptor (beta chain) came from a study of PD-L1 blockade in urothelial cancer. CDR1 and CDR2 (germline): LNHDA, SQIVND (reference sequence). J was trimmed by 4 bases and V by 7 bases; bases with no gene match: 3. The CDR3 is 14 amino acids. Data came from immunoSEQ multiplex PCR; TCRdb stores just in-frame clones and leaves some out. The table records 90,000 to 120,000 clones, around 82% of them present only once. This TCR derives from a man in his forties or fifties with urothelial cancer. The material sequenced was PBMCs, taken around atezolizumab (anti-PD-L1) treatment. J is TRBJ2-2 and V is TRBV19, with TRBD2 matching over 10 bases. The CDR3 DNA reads TGTGCCAGTACCCTAGCGGGAGTCACCGGGGAGCTGTTTTTT. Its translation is CASTLAGVTGELFF.